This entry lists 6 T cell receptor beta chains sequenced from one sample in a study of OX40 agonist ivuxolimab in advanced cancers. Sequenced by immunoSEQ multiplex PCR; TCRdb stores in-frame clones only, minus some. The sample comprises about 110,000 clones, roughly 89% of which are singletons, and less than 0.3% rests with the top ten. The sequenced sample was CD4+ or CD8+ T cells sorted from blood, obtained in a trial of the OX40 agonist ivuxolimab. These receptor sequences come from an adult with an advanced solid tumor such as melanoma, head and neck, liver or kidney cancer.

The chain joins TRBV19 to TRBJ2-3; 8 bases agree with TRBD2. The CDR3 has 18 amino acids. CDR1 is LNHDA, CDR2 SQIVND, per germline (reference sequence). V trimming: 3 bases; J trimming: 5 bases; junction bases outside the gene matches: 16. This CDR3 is CASSMLAGNQPHRDTQYF. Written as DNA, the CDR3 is TGTGCCAGTAGTATGTTAGCGGGAAACCAACCCCACCGAGATACGCAGTATTTT.

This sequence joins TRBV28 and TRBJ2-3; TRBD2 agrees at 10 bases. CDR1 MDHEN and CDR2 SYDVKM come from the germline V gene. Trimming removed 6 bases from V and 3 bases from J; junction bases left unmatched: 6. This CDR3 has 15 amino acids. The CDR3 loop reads CASSPPSGSTDTQYF. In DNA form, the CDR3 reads TGTGCCAGCAGCCCGCCTAGCGGGAGTACAGATACGCAGTATTTT.

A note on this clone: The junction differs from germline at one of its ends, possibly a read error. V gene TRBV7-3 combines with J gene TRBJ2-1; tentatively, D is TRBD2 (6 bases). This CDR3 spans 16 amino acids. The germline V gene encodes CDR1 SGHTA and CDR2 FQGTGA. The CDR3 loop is CASSVTSSATYNEQFF. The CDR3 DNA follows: TGTGCCAGCAGCGTAACCTCTAGCGCTACCTACAATGAGCAGTTCTTC.

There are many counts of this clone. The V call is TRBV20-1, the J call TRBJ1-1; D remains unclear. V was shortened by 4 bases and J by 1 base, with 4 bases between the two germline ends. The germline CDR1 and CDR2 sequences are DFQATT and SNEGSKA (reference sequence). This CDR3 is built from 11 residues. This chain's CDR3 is CSAIENTEAFF. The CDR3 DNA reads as TGCAGTGCTATCGAGAACACTGAAGCTTTCTTT.

DNA for the CDR3: TGCGCCAGCAGCTCTCTGACCGGGATAGTAGCAGATACGCAGTATTTT. This gives the protein CASSSLTGIVADTQYF. The chain links TRBV5-1 to TRBJ2-3; tentatively, D is TRBD2 (5 bases). The ends were cut back, 3 bases at V and 4 bases at J, with 18 bases in the middle. CDR3 length: 16 amino acids. Germline V gene lookup returns CDR1 SGHRS and CDR2 YFSETQ.

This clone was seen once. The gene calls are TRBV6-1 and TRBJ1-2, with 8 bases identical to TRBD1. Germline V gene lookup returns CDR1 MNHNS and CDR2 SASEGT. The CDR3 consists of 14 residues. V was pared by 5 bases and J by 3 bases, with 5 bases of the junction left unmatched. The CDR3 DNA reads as TGTGCCAGCAGTAACAGGGGGATTTACTATGGCTACACCTTC. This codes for CASSNRGIYYGYTF.